This TCR beta chain was sequenced during a study of OX40 agonist ivuxolimab in advanced cancers. Concerning this clone: Its antigen is as yet unknown.

General observations from the study: Researchers report that CD8+ T cells had, on average, more expanded clones than CD4+.

The table came from immunoSEQ multiplex PCR; TCRdb's copy has only in-frame clones and leaves some out. The sample shows roughly 100,000 clones, around 92% of them seen only once. Germline lookup yields CDR1 KGHSH and CDR2 LQKENI. This CDR3 has 15 residues. The germline V and J ends were trimmed by 1 base and 2 bases, with 9 bases remaining between them. The source is an adult with an advanced solid tumor such as melanoma, head and neck, liver or kidney cancer. Source: CD4+ or CD8+ T cells sorted from blood, taken in a trial of the OX40 agonist ivuxolimab. The chain has TRBV18 and TRBJ1-3; D is ambiguous. CDR3 region: CASSPRNLPGNTIYF. The CDR3 DNA reads TGTGCCAGCTCACCACGTAACCTTCCTGGAAACACCATATATTTT.